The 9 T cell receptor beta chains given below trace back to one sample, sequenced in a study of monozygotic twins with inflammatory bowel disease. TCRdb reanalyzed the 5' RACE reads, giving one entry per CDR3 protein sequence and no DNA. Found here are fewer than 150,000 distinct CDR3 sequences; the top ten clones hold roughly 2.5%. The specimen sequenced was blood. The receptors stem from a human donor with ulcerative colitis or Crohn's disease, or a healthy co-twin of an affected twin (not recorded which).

The CDR3 here is CASSALTVPTGDGYTF. The chain joins TRBV5-1 to TRBJ1-2; TCRdb's D gene call, TRBD1, goes unchecked for lack of DNA. CDR1 and CDR2 from the germline V gene are SGHRS and YFSETQ. CDR3 length: 16 residues.

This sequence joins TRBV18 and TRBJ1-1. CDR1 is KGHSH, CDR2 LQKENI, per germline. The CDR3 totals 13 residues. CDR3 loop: CASSPTDRTEAFF.

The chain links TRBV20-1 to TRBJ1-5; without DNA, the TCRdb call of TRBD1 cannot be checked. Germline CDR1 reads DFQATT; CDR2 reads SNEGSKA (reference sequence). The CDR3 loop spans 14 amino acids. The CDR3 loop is CSASPPQGNQPQHF.

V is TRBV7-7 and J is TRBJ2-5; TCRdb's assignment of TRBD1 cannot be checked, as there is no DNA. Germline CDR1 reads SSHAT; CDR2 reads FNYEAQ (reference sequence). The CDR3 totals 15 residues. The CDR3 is CASSLNRDPQETQYF.

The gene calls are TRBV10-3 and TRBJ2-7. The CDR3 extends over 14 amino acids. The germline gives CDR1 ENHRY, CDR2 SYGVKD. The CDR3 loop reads CAISDIRGSYEQYF.

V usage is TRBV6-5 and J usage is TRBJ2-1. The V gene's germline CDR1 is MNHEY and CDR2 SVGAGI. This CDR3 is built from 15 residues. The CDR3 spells CASSYGRSSYNEQFF.

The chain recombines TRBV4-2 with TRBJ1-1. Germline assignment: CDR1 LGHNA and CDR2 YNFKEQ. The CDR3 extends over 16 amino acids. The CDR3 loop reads CASSQDRSTWGTEAFF.

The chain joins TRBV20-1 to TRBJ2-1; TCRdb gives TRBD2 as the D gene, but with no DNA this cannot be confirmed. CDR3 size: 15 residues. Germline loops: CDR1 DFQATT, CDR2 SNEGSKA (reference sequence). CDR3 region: CSARDARGGHNEQFF.

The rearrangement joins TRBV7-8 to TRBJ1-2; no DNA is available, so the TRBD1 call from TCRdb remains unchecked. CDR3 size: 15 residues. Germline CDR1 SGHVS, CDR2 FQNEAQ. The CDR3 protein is CASSSNDRVAYGYTF.